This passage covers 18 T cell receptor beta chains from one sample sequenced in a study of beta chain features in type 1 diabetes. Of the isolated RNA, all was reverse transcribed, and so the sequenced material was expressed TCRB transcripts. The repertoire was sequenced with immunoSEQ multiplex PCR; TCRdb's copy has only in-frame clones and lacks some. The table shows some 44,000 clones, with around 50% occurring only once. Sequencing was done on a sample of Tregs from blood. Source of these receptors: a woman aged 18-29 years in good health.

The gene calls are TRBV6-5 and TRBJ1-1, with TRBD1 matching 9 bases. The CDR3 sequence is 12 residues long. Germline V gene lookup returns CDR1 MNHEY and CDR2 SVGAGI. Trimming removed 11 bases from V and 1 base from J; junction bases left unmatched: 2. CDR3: CAGGQGNTEAFF. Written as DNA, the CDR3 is TGTGCCGGGGGACAGGGGAACACTGAAGCTTTCTTT.

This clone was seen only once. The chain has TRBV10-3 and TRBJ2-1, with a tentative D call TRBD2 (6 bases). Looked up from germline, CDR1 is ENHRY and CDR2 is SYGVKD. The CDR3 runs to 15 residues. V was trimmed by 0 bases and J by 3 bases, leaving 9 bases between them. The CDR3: CAISESGGVYNEQFF. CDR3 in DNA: TGTGCCATCAGTGAGTCGGGCGGGGTCTACAATGAGCAGTTCTTC.

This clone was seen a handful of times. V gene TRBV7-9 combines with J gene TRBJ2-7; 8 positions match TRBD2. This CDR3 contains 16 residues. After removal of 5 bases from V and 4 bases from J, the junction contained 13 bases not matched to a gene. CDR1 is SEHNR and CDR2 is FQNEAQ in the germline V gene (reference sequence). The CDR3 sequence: CASSASGTRWAYEQYF. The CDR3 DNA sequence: TGTGCCAGCAGCGCCTCCGGGACTAGGTGGGCGTACGAGCAGTACTTC.

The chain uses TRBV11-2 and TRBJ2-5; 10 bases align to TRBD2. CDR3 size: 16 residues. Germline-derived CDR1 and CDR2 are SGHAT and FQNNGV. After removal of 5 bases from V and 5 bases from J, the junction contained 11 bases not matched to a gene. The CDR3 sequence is CASSPMALAGKETQYF. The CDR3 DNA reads TGTGCCAGCAGCCCAATGGCACTAGCGGGAAAGGAGACCCAGTACTTC.

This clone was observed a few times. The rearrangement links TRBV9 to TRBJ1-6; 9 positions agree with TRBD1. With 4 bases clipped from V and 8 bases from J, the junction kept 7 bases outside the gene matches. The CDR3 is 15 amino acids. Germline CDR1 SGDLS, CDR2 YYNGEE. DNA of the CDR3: TGTGCCAGCAGCCCCGGACAGGGGAAGGATTCACCCCTCCACTTT. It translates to CASSPGQGKDSPLHF.

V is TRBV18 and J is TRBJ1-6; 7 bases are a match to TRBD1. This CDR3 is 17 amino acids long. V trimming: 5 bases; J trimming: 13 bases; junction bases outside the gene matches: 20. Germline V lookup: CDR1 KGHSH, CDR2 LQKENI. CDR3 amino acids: CASSTRGQSRTSWPLHF. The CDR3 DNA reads TGTGCCAGCTCAACGAGGGGACAGTCCCGAACGTCTTGGCCCCTCCACTTT.

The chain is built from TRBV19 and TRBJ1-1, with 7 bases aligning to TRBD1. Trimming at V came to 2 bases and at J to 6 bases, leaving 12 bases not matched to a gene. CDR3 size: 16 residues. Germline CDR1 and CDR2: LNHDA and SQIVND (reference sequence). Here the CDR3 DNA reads TGTGCCAGTAGTATATATGCCCAGGGGGGAAGCGCTGAAGCTTTCTTT. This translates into CASSIYAQGGSAEAFF.

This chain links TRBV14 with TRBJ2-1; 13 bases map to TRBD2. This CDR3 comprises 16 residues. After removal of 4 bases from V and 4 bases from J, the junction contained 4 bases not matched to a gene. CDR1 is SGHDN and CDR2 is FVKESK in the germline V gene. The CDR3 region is CASSPRTSGSYNEQFF. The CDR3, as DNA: TGTGCCAGCAGCCCCCGGACTAGCGGGAGTTACAATGAGCAGTTCTTC.

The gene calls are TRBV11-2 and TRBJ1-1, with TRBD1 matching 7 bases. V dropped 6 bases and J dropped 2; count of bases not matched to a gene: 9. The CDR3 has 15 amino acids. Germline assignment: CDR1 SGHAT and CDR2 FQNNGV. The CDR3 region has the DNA TGTGCCAGCAGAAACCGGGACAGACCAAACACTGAAGCTTTCTTT. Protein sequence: CASRNRDRPNTEAFF.

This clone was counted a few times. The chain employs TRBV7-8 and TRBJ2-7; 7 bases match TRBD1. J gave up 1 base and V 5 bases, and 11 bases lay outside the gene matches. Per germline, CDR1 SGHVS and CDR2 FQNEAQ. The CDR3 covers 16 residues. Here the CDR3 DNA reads TGTGCCAGCAGCATTCCCTCCGGGACAGCGTCCTACGAGCAGTACTTC. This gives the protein CASSIPSGTASYEQYF.

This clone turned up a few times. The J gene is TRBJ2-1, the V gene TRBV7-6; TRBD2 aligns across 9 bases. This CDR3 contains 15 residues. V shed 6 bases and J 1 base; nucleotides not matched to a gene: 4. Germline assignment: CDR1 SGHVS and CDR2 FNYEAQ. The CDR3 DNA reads TGTGCCAGCAGTCCGAGCGGGAGGTCCTACAATGAGCAGTTCTTC. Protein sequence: CASSPSGRSYNEQFF. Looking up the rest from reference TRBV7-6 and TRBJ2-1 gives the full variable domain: GAGVSQSPRYKVTKRGQDVALRCDPISGHVSLYWYRQALGQGPEFLTYFNYEAQQDKSGLPNDRFSAERPEGSISTLTIQRTEQRDSAMYRCASSPSGRSYNEQFFGPGTRLTVL.

Written as DNA, the CDR3 is TGCGCCAGCAGCGTCGGGACAGGGGGCACGAACACCGGGGAGCTGTTTTTT. Translated: CASSVGTGGTNTGELFF. V gene TRBV5-1 combines with J gene TRBJ2-2, with TRBD1 identical over 12 bases. The CDR3 spans 17 residues. From germline, CDR1 is SGHRS and CDR2 YFSETQ. The ends lost 4 bases at V and 0 bases at J; junction bases unmatched: 4. The full variable domain, rest sourced from reference TRBV5-1 and TRBJ2-2, is KAGVTQTPRYLIKTRGQQVTLSCSPISGHRSVSWYQQTPGQGLQFLFEYFSETQRNKGNFPGRFSGRQFSNSRSEMNVSTLELGDSALYLCASSVGTGGTNTGELFFGEGSRLTVL.

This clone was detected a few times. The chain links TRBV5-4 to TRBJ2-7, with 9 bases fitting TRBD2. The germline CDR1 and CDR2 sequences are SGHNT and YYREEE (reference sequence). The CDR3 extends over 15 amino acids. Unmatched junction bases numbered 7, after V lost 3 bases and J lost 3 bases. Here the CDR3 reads CASSWRSSGSYEQYF. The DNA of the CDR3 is TGTGCCAGCAGCTGGCGTAGTAGCGGGAGCTACGAGCAGTACTTC. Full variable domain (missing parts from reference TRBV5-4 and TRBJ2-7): ETGVTQSPTHLIKTRGQQVTLRCSSQSGHNTVSWYQQALGQGPQFIFQYYREEENGRGNFPPRFSGLQFPNYSSELNVNALELDDSALYLCASSWRSSGSYEQYFGPGTRLTVT.

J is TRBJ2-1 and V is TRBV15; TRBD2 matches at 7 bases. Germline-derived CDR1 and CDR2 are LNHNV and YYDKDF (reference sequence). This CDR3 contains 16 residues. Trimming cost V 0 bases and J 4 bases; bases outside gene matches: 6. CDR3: CATSREASGPYNEQFF. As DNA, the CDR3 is TGTGCCACCAGCAGAGAAGCTAGCGGTCCTTACAATGAGCAGTTCTTC.

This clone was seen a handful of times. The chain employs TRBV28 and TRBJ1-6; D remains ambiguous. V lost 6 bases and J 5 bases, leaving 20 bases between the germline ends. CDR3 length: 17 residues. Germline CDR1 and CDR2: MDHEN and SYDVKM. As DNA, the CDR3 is TGTGCCAGCAGACCGCGTGGGAGATACTTCAATAATTCACCCCTCCACTTT. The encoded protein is CASRPRGRYFNNSPLHF.

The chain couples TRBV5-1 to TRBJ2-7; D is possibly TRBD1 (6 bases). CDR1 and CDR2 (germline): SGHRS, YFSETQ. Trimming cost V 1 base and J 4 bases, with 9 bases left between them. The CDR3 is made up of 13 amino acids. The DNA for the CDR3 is TGCGCCAGCAGCTTGTACAGGGAATACGAGCAGTACTTC. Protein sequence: CASSLYREYEQYF.

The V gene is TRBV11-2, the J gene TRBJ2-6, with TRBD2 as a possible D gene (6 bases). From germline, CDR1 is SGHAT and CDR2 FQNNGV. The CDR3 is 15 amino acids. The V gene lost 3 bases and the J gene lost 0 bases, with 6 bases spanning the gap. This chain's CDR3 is CASSLGGSGANVLTF. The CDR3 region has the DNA TGTGCCAGCAGCTTGGGGGGCTCTGGGGCCAACGTCCTGACTTTC.

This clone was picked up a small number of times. DNA of the CDR3: TGTGCCAGCAGTTCCCAGGGAAACACTGAAGCTTTCTTT. Its translation: CASSSQGNTEAFF. The chain links TRBV28 to TRBJ1-1, with a possible D match to TRBD1 (5 bases). Trimming removed 4 bases at V and 2 bases at J, with 8 bases between. The germline CDR1 and CDR2 sequences are MDHEN and SYDVKM. The CDR3 sequence is 13 residues long.